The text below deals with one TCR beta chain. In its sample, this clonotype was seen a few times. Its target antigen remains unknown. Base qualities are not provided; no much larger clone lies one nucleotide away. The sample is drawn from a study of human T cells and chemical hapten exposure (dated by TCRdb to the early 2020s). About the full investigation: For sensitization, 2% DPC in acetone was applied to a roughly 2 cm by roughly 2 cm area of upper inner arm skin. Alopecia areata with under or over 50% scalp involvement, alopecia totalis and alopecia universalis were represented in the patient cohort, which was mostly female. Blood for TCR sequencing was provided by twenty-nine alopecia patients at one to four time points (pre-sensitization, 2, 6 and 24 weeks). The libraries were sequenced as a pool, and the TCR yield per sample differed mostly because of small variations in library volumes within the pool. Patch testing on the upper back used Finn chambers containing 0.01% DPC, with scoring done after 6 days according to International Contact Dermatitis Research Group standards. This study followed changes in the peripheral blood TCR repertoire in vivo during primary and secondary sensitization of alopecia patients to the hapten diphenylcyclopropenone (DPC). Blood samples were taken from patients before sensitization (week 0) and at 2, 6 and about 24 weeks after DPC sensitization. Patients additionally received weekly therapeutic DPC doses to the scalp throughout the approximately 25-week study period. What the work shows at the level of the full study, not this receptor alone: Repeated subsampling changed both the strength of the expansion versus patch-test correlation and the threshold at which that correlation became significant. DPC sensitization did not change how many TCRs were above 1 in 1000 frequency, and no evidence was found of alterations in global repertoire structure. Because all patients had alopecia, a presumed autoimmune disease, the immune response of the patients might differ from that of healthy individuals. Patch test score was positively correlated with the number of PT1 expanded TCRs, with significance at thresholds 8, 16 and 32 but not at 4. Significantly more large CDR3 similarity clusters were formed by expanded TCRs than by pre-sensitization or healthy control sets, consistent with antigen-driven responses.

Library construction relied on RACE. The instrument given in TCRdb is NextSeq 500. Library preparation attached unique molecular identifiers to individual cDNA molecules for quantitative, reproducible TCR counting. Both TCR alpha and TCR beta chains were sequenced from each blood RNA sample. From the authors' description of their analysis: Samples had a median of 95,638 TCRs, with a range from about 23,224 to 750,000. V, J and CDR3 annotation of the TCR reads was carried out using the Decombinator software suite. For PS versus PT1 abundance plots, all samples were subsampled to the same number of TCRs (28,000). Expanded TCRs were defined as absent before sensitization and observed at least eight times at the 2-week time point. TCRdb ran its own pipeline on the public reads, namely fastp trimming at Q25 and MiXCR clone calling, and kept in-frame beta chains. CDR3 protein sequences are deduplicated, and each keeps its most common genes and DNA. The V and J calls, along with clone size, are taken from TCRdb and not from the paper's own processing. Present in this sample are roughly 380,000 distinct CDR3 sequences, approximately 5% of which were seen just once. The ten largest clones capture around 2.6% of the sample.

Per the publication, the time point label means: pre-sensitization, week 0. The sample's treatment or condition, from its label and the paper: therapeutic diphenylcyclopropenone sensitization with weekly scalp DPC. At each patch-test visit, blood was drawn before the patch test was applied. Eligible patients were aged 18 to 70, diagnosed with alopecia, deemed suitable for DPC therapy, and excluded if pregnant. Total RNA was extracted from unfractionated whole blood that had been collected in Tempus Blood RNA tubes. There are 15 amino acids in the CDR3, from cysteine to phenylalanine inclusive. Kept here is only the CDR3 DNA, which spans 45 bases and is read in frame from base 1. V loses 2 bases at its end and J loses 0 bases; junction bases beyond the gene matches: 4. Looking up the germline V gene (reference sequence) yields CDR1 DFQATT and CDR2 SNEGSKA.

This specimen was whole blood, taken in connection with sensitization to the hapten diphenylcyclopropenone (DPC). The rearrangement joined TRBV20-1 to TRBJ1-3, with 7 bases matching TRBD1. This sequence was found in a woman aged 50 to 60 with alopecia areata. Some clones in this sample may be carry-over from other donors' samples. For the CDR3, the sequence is CSARSTGISGNTIYF. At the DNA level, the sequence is TGCAGTGCTAGATCGACAGGGATCTCTGGAAACACCATATATTTT.